This section outlines one TCR beta chain sequence together with its context. Its antigen is not identified. Documented treatment: roughly 19 received Ad26.COV2.S at low or high dose, single or two shots; roughly 5 received placebo; per-sample allocation not given. The samples date from day 63 after the first vaccine or placebo injection. Participants' vaccine, an Ad26 vector, delivered Wuhan-strain SARS-CoV-2 spike. Sequencing was performed with immunoSEQ multiplex PCR; in TCRdb, only in-frame clones are kept and a portion is missing. The sample records some 290,000 clones, around four fifths being singletons. Germline-derived CDR1 and CDR2 are MNHEY and SVGAGI. This CDR3 is 15 amino acids long. V lost 2 bases, J lost 2 bases, and 12 bases lay in between. The data stem from a study of Ad26.COV2.S vaccination and SARS-CoV-2 variants. Turning to the study itself: Participants got Ad26.COV2.S intramuscularly, once or twice 56 days apart.

Study findings and constraints: Estimates derived from TCR breadth and depth analyses may have underestimated total T cell responses.

This chain uses TRBV6-5 with TRBJ1-2, with D hard to call. The sample here was peripheral blood, taken in a trial of Ad26.COV2.S vaccine versus placebo. The TCR originated in a person aged 18-65 years who received the Ad26.COV2.S COVID-19 vaccine or a placebo. Written as DNA, the CDR3 is TGTGCCAGCAGTTACGAGGGTCTTGCAAACTATGGCTACACCTTC. Its protein product is CASSYEGLANYGYTF.